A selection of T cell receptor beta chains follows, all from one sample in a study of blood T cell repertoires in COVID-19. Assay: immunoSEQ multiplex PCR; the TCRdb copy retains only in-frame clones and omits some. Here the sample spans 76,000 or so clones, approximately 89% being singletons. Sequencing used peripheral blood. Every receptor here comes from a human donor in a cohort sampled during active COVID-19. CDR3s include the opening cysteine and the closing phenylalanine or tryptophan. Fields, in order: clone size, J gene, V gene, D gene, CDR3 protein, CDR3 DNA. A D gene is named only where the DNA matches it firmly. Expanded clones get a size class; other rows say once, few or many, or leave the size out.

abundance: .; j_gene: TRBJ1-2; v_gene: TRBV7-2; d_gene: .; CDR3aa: CASTQTRGNGYTF; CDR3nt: TGTGCCAGCACCCAGACGCGGGGGAATGGCTACACCTTC
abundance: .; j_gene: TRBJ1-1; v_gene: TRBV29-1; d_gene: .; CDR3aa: CSASPGGVGTEAFF; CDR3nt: TGCAGCGCTTCCCCGGGGGGTGTGGGCACTGAAGCTTTCTTT
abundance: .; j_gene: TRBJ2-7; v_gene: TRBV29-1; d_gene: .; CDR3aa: CSVDGLQGSYEQYF; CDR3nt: TGCAGCGTTGATGGGCTACAGGGATCCTACGAGCAGTACTTC
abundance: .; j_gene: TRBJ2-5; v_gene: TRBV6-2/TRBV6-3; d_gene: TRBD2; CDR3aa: CASSSYLAGASFATQYF; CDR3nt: TGTGCCAGCAGTTCATACTTAGCGGGGGCCTCTTTTGCGACCCAGTACTTC
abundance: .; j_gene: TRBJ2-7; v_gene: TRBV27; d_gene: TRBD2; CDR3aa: CASSSFPGLAASYEQYF; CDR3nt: TGTGCCAGCAGTTCCTTTCCGGGACTAGCGGCATCCTACGAGCAGTACTTC
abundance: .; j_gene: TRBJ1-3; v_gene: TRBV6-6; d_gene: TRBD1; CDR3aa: CASSSTGGSNTIYF; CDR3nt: TGTGCCAGCAGTTCGACAGGGGGCTCAAACACCATATATTTT
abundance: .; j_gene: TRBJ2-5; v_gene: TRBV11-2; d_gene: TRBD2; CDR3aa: CASSFGLAGVETQYF; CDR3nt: TGTGCCAGCAGCTTCGGGTTAGCGGGGGTTGAGACCCAGTACTTC
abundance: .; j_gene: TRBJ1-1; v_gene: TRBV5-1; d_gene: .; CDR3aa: CASSWAGNLDTEAFF; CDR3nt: TGCGCCAGCAGCTGGGCAGGGAATTTGGACACTGAAGCTTTCTTT
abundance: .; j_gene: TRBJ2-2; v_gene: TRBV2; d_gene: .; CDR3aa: CASSRTANTGELFF; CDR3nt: TGTGCCAGCAGTCGGACAGCGAACACCGGGGAGCTGTTTTTT
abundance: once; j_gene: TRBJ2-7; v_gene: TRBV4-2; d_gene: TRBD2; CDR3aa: CASSGGPGLAYEQYF; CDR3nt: TGTGCCAGCAGCGGAGGCCCGGGACTAGCTTACGAGCAGTACTTC
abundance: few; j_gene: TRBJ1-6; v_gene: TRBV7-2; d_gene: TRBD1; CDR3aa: CASSLVGGQNNSPLHF; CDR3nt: TGTGCCAGCAGCTTAGTGGGGGGACAGAATAATTCACCCCTCCACTTT
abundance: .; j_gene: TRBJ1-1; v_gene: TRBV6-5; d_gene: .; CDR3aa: CASSYLPQGTEAFF; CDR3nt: TGTGCCAGCAGTTACTTACCCCAGGGCACTGAAGCTTTCTTT
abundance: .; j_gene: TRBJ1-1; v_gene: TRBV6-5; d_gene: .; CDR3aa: CASSYGGAWNTEAFF; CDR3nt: TGTGCCAGCAGTTACGGGGGGGCCTGGAACACTGAAGCTTTCTTT
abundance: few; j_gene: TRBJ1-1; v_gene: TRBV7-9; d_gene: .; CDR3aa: CASSWGGPNPEAFF; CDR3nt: TGTGCCAGCAGCTGGGGGGGACCGAACCCTGAAGCTTTCTTT
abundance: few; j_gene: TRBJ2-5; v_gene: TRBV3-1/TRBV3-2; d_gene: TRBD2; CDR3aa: CASSPTLGTRDQETQYF; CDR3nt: TGTGCCAGCAGCCCAACCCTCGGGACTAGGGACCAAGAGACCCAGTACTTC
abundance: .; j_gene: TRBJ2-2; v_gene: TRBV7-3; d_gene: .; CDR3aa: CASSLSSGAGTGELFF; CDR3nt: TGTGCCAGCAGCTTATCATCAGGGGCAGGGACCGGGGAGCTGTTTTTT
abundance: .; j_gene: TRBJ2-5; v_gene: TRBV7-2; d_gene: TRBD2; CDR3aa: CASSFASGGTETQYF; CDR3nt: TGTGCCAGCAGCTTCGCTAGCGGGGGTACAGAGACCCAGTACTTC